The 29 T cell receptor beta chains given below trace back to one sample, sequenced in a study of blood T cell repertoires in COVID-19. This table comes from immunoSEQ multiplex PCR, and its TCRdb copy is limited to in-frame clones, with some not included. Of roughly 140,000 clones in the sample, more than 65% were seen once. What was sequenced was peripheral blood. These receptors were obtained from a woman between 50 and 59 years old with acute or convalescent COVID-19.

The chain has TRBV11-2 and TRBJ2-2; TRBD1 matches at 11 bases. Germline CDR1 is SGHAT and CDR2 is FQNNGV. This CDR3 is built from 18 residues. J lost 1 base, V lost 4 bases, and 8 bases had no gene match. CDR3 protein: CASSSYPGTGGNTGELFF. CDR3 DNA: TGTGCCAGCAGCTCGTACCCCGGGACAGGGGGGAACACCGGGGAGCTGTTTTTT.

V usage is TRBV30 and J usage is TRBJ2-5; 12 positions agree with TRBD2. Germline V gene sequence: CDR1 GTSNPN, CDR2 SVGIG (reference sequence). Unmatched junction bases numbered 11, after V lost 3 bases and J lost 3 bases. This CDR3 is built from 17 residues. The CDR3 nucleotides read TGTGCCTGGAGCCCCTTGACTAGCGGGAGATGGAAAGAGACCCAGTACTTC. This encodes CAWSPLTSGRWKETQYF.

The chain carries TRBV12-1 and TRBJ2-3; TRBD2, the table's D call, was not compared with the DNA. TRBV12-1 is a pseudogene locus. The CDR3 loop spans 18 amino acids. The CDR3 is CASSFSGTSGRGTDTQYF. The DNA of the CDR3 is TGTGCCAGCAGCTTTTCCGGGACTAGCGGGAGGGGAACAGATACGCAGTATTTT.

This clone was seen a handful of times. The J gene is TRBJ2-1, the V gene TRBV7-3; tentative D call: TRBD1 (5 bases). In germline, CDR1 is SGHTA, CDR2 FQGTGA. V was clipped by 2 bases and J by 6 bases, with 8 bases between them. This CDR3 comprises 13 residues. The CDR3 DNA reads as TGTGCCAGCAGCTTAGGACACCCCAATGAGCAGTTCTTC. Encoded protein: CASSLGHPNEQFF.

This rearrangement joins TRBV6-5 to TRBJ2-3; TRBD1 matches 10 bases. The CDR3 spans 14 residues. J lost 4 bases, V lost 6 bases, and 4 bases had no gene match. Germline V gene lookup returns CDR1 MNHEY and CDR2 SVGAGI. The CDR3 loop reads CASSRDRGPDTQYF. The CDR3 DNA follows: TGTGCCAGCAGCCGGGACAGGGGCCCAGATACGCAGTATTTT.

This chain joins TRBV2 and TRBJ2-7; 11 nucleotides line up with TRBD1. The CDR3 has 15 residues. Germline V gene lookup returns CDR1 SNHLY and CDR2 FYNNEI. V dropped 6 bases and J dropped 6; count of bases not matched to a gene: 10. CDR3 DNA: TGTGCCAGCAGCCATCCCTCCGGGACAGGGGGCGAGCAGTACTTC. Translated, it gives CASSHPSGTGGEQYF.

This chain joins TRBV29-1 and TRBJ2-2; D is perhaps TRBD2 (7 bases). The CDR3 has 18 amino acids. V was trimmed by 7 bases and J by 7 bases, leaving 31 bases between them. CDR1 and CDR2 from the germline V gene are SQVTM and ANQGSEA. This CDR3 is CSANPGTTGGGRFGELFF. The CDR3 region has the DNA TGCAGCGCCAATCCCGGGACAACGGGGGGCGGGAGATTCGGGGAGCTGTTTTTT.

The chain uses TRBV3-1 (or the pseudogene TRBV3-2) and TRBJ2-7, with TRBD1 matching over 7 bases. CDR1 is LGHDT and CDR2 is YNNKEL in the germline V gene (reference sequence). The CDR3 runs 16 residues. Unmatched junction bases numbered 16, after V lost 4 bases and J lost 7 bases. Here the CDR3 reads CASSRESKGAFGEQYF. The CDR3 bases are TGTGCCAGCAGCCGAGAGTCCAAGGGGGCGTTCGGTGAGCAGTACTTC.

The chain uses TRBV4-1 and TRBJ1-2; no definite D call. Germline loops: CDR1 MGHRA, CDR2 YSYEKL. CDR3 length: 14 amino acids. Trimming pared 0 bases from V and 0 bases from J, leaving 5 bases between. The chain's CDR3 is CASSQEAANYGYTF. The CDR3 bases are TGCGCCAGCAGCCAAGAGGCCGCTAACTATGGCTACACCTTC.

J is TRBJ2-7 and V is TRBV19; 10 bases match TRBD1. Trimming cost V 10 bases and J 1 base; bases outside gene matches: 7. The CDR3 length is 14 residues. Germline V gives CDR1 LNHDA, CDR2 SQIVND (reference sequence). CDR3 sequence reads: CATKRDRGSYEQYF. In nucleotides, the CDR3 is TGTGCCACCAAACGGGACAGGGGTTCCTACGAGCAGTACTTC.

This clone was counted a few times. The chain links TRBV7-9 to TRBJ2-7, with TRBD1 matching 10 bases. The CDR3 sequence is 14 residues long. Germline CDR1 reads SEHNR; CDR2 reads FQNEAQ (reference sequence). Trimming removed 10 bases from V and 2 bases from J; junction bases left unmatched: 8. The CDR3 region has the DNA TGTGCCACCCAACGGACAGGGGGTACCTACGAGCAGTACTTC. Translating it yields CATQRTGGTYEQYF.

The CDR3 loop reads CASSLDGGINQPQHF. CDR3 sequence (DNA): TGTGCCAGCAGCCTGGACGGGGGGATCAATCAGCCCCAGCATTTT. The rearrangement joins TRBV5-6 to TRBJ1-5, with a tentative D call TRBD1 (5 bases). V gave up 4 bases and J gave up 3 bases, with 14 bases separating them. Germline values: CDR1 SGHDT, CDR2 YYEEEE. This CDR3 spans 15 amino acids.

The chain couples TRBV3-1 (or the pseudogene TRBV3-2) to TRBJ2-1; 13 nucleotides align to TRBD2. Per the germline V gene, CDR1 is LGHDT and CDR2 is YNNKEL (reference sequence). The CDR3 extends over 19 amino acids. The ends lost 1 base at V and 2 bases at J; junction bases unmatched: 8. This CDR3 is CASSQGGLAGVTTYNEQFF. The CDR3 DNA is TGTGCCAGCAGCCAAGGTGGACTAGCGGGGGTCACGACCTACAATGAGCAGTTCTTC.

The V gene is TRBV24-1, the J gene TRBJ1-4; D possibly corresponds to TRBD1 (6 bases). The CDR3 consists of 16 residues. Germline V gives CDR1 KGHDR, CDR2 SFDVKD. Trimming shortened V by 4 bases and J by 5 bases, and 16 bases separated the two germline ends. CDR3 nucleotide sequence: TGTGCCACCAGTGAGGCCCCGACAGGCCTAAATGAAAAACTGTTTTTT. Its translation is CATSEAPTGLNEKLFF.

This chain connects TRBV11-2 to TRBJ2-3; TRBD1 aligns across 7 bases. Germline V CDR1 and CDR2: SGHAT, FQNNGV. The CDR3 contains 16 residues. V lost 3 bases to trimming and J lost 6 bases; unmatched junction nucleotides: 12. CDR3 amino acids: CASSLVGTALSDTQYF. DNA for the CDR3: TGTGCCAGCAGCTTGGTCGGGACAGCCCTCTCCGATACGCAGTATTTT.

The chain carries TRBV5-6 and TRBJ2-1; D ambiguous. Per the germline V gene, CDR1 is SGHDT and CDR2 is YYEEEE. V dropped 1 base and J dropped 12 bases, with 8 bases sitting between them. CDR3 length: 11 amino acids. CDR3 region: CASSLRSGQFF. Written as DNA, the CDR3 is TGTGCCAGCAGCTTGAGGTCAGGGCAGTTCTTC.

This chain connects TRBV5-5 to TRBJ2-7; D is perhaps TRBD2 (6 bases). The CDR3 runs 14 residues. CDR1 SGHKS and CDR2 YYEKEE come from the germline V gene (reference sequence). The ends were cut back, 7 bases at V and 5 bases at J, with 19 bases in the middle. The chain's CDR3 is CASLARAGFHEQYF. The CDR3, as DNA: TGTGCCAGCTTGGCGCGGGCGGGGTTCCACGAGCAGTACTTC.

The chain is built from TRBV6-1 and TRBJ1-5; D uncertain. With 0 bases removed from V and 3 bases from J, the gap between germline ends came to 9 bases. The germline V gene encodes CDR1 MNHNS and CDR2 SASEGT. The CDR3 is 15 residues long. DNA of the CDR3: TGTGCCAGCAGTGAAGCTTGGCGGGTCAATCAGCCCCAGCATTTT. Amino acids: CASSEAWRVNQPQHF.

Only a few counts were recorded for this clone. The rearrangement uses TRBV4-3 and TRBJ1-4; D is undetermined. Per germline, CDR1 LGHNA and CDR2 YSLEER. With 4 bases removed from V and 0 bases from J, the gap between germline ends came to 12 bases. CDR3 length equals 16 residues. CDR3 loop: CASSRSNTATNEKLFF. The DNA for the CDR3 is TGCGCCAGCAGCCGGAGCAACACCGCAACTAATGAAAAACTGTTTTTT.

The chain is built from TRBV7-3 and TRBJ2-1, with TRBD2 matching 9 bases. Trimming cost V 2 bases and J 0 bases; bases outside gene matches: 2. CDR1 and CDR2 from the germline V gene are SGHTA and FQGTGA. The CDR3 spans 16 residues. CDR3 residues: CASSLSSGASYNEQFF. The DNA for the CDR3 is TGTGCCAGCAGCTTATCTAGCGGGGCCTCCTACAATGAGCAGTTCTTC.

This chain uses TRBV5-1 with TRBJ2-5, with 12 bases fitting TRBD1. This CDR3 is built from 16 residues. The trim removed 4 bases at V and 6 bases at J, leaving 10 bases unmatched. From germline, CDR1 is SGHRS and CDR2 YFSETQ. CDR3 in amino acids: CASSPPGTGGIKTQYF. DNA for the CDR3: TGCGCCAGCAGCCCGCCCGGGACAGGGGGCATAAAGACCCAGTACTTC.

The V gene is TRBV6-2 or TRBV6-3, the J gene TRBJ1-1; 8 bases line up with TRBD1. Germline V lookup: CDR1 MNHEY, CDR2 SVGEGT. This CDR3 has 14 amino acids. Germline trimming cut 4 bases from V and 1 base from J; bases unmatched to any gene: 2. CDR3 bases: TGTGCCAGCAGTTTCACAGGGGGGAACACTGAAGCTTTCTTT. Protein sequence: CASSFTGGNTEAFF.

The CDR3 sequence: CASRLTGYYGYTF. Written as DNA, the CDR3 is TGTGCCAGCAGGCTCACAGGCTACTATGGCTACACCTTC. The J gene is TRBJ1-2, the V gene TRBV12-3 or TRBV12-4; a weak D match, TRBD1 (5 bases). Trimming cost V 6 bases and J 3 bases, with 11 bases left between them. The CDR3 consists of 13 residues.

The chain combines TRBV10-1 with TRBJ1-2; D is uncertain. V gave up 3 bases and J gave up 5 bases, with 10 bases separating them. This CDR3 is 13 amino acids long. Germline-derived CDR1 and CDR2 are WNHNN and SYGVQD (reference sequence). CDR3 coding DNA: TGCGCCAGCAGTGAATGGCCCGAATATGGCTACACCTTC. Protein sequence: CASSEWPEYGYTF.

This chain joins TRBV4-3 and TRBJ1-6, with a possible D match to TRBD1 (6 bases). The CDR3 sequence is 15 residues long. Germline V gene data show CDR1 as LGHNA and CDR2 as YSLEER. V dropped 0 bases and J dropped 10 bases, with 13 bases sitting between them. For the CDR3, the DNA is TGCGCCAGCAGCCAAGATCTGGCAGGGGACTCACCCCTCCACTTT. Translated: CASSQDLAGDSPLHF.

This chain connects TRBV2 to TRBJ1-1, with D unclear. CDR3 length: 14 amino acids. The ends were cut back, 4 bases at V and 4 bases at J, with 13 bases in the middle. Germline loops: CDR1 SNHLY, CDR2 FYNNEI. Here the CDR3 DNA reads TGTGCCAGCAGTGGATCCGGGGTTGGCACTGAAGCTTTCTTT. This gives the protein CASSGSGVGTEAFF.

The J gene is TRBJ2-7, the V gene TRBV20-1, with 10 bases matching TRBD1. CDR3 length: 14 residues. V lost 3 bases and J lost 1; bases outside the gene matches: 3. The germline V gene encodes CDR1 DFQATT and CDR2 SNEGSKA (reference sequence). DNA for the CDR3: TGCAGTGCTAGTCCGGGACAGGGGTCCTACGAGCAGTACTTC. This translates into CSASPGQGSYEQYF.

The V call is TRBV7-9, the J call TRBJ2-5, with D maybe TRBD1 (6 bases). The CDR3 is 17 residues long. V was pared by 1 base and J by 4 bases, with 19 bases between. In germline, CDR1 is SEHNR, CDR2 FQNEAQ (reference sequence). The CDR3 sequence: CASSLEPLLLGGETQYF. The CDR3, as DNA: TGTGCCAGCAGCTTAGAACCCCTCCTACTAGGGGGAGAGACCCAGTACTTC.

A note on this clone: This specimen includes other DNA sequences encoding the same CDR3. V gene TRBV3-1 (or the pseudogene TRBV3-2) combines with J gene TRBJ1-1; D uncertain. V was trimmed by 3 bases and J by 1 base, leaving 6 bases between them. CDR1 LGHDT and CDR2 YNNKEL come from the germline V gene (reference sequence). The CDR3 extends over 13 amino acids. The CDR3 coding sequence is TGTGCCAGCAGCCAGACGGGGAACACTGAAGCTTTCTTT. It translates to CASSQTGNTEAFF.